The subject of this entry is one T cell receptor beta chain. The antigen this receptor binds is unknown. The input lacks base qualities; no much larger clone sits a single base away. Donors were approximately 42 systemically healthy Caucasian individuals from Russia aged 6 to 90 years. Approximately 10 milliliters of peripheral blood were collected from each donor into EDTA-treated Vacutainer tubes. Ficoll-Paque density-gradient centrifugation was used to isolate PBMCs, with at least 6.5 million per sample. Trizol reagent was used to extract total RNA from the PBMCs, yielding at least 5 micrograms per sample. The percentages of naive CD45RAhigh/CD27high T cells were determined by flow cytometry on a PBMC aliquot from every donor. Inclusive of the bounding cysteine and phenylalanine, the CDR3 is 16 residues long. Of the read, only the CDR3 DNA is kept; its 48 bases are in frame from base 1. Between the V and J ends, shortened by 6 bases and 3 bases respectively, the junction contains 20 bases.

The protocol used for the library was 5' RACE. The sequencer was an Illumina HiSeq 2500. A second roughly 6 to 12 cycle PCR used a sample-barcoded 5' primer and a J-beta primer mix. Each TCR beta cDNA molecule received a unique molecular identifier from a template-switch 5' adaptor carrying 12 random nucleotides. At least 2.5 million CDR3-containing paired-end reads were obtained from each sample. All of the RNA was converted into first-strand cDNA using the Mint cDNA synthesis kit, with a TRBC-specific oligonucleotide serving as the primer. All cDNA was treated with uracil-DNA glycosylase and then went through a first 18-cycle PCR with the universal primers M1SS and BC2_uni_R. From the authors' description of their analysis: For normalization, 1 million high-quality reads, each with a distinct molecular identifier, were randomly selected from each sample. Reads sharing molecular identifiers were discarded rather than binned into consensus sequences. CDR3 identification, clonotype clustering and error correction used MiTCR with a Q25 quality threshold and the strictest error-elimination algorithm. A nonparametric unseen species model with Euler transformation was used to estimate a lower bound on total TCR beta diversity. Using fastp at Q25 and MiXCR, TCRdb reprocessed the public reads and kept productive beta chains. Every CDR3 protein is listed once, alongside the most common genes and DNA of its rows. In this record, the V and J calls reflect TCRdb's handling and not the investigators' own analysis. The sample table holds roughly 1.4 million distinct CDR3 sequences, of which approximately 60% were seen once. About 6.3% of the sample lies in the top ten.

This record belongs to a study of blood T cells in healthy people across ages (dated by TCRdb to about 2015). Concerning the study at large: In model experiments, template switching captured about one uniquely barcoded TCR beta cDNA molecule for every two T cells. Using deep sequencing normalized with unique cDNA molecular identifiers, the study measured how TCR beta repertoire diversity changes with age. To avoid experimental bias, donors of different ages were distributed randomly across sequencing lanes. The donors were divided into four age groups: young (average around 17 years), middle-aged (around 37), aged (approximately 62) and long-lived (82). The study analyzed two additional independent replicas of 1 million unique cDNA reads from the same blood draw for two donors, one aged 18 to 30 and one aged 80 or older. Study-level results and caveats: Compared with the aged group, the long-lived group had more naive CD4+ T cells, fewer expanded clones and increased TCR diversity, suggesting age selection. The CMV infection status of donors was not known, potentially confounding age-related changes in expanded clonotypes. Since profiling was done on bulk unsorted PBMCs, naive and antigen-experienced compartments could not be conclusively compared. The percentage of naive T cells measured by flow cytometry correlated strongly with observed TCR beta diversity. Estimates of total diversity based on one million sequenced T cells were regarded as lower bounds and as underestimates. Observed TCR beta diversity per million T cells fell roughly linearly with age, and a significant reduction was already apparent by age about 38.

Sequencing was performed on blood. The chain is encoded by TRBV12-3 or TRBV12-4 joined to TRBJ2-5; the D gene is perhaps TRBD2, from 6 matching bases. The TCR sequence derives from a man between 18 and 35 years old in good health. The nucleotides are TGTGCCAGCAGCCGAACACCCGGGACTGCAAAAGAGACCCAGTACTTC. This encodes CASSRTPGTAKETQYF.